This TCR beta chain was sequenced in a study of radiation and T cells in renal cell carcinoma. Study-wide results and limits: Dominant CDR3 motifs were more common in irradiated tumors than controls.

In the case of this clone: Its antigen remains unidentified.

Noted treatment: treatment-naive control, cytoreductive nephrectomy. Treatment-naive patients without radiation supplied the control tumors at nephrectomy. Clear cell pathology was present in this patient's renal cell carcinoma. Control tumor donors were several females and 10 to 12 males, median age about 50 years. Trimming left V 0 bases short and J 7 bases short, with 5 bases between. The germline gives CDR1 SGDLS, CDR2 YYNGEE. This CDR3 has 13 residues. The table came from immunoSEQ multiplex PCR; TCRdb's copy has only in-frame clones and leaves some out. The sample includes around 16,000 clones, 58% of them seen just once.

V and J are TRBV9 and TRBJ1-6; D is unclear. The sequencing used tumor tissue, collected from a patient whose treatment was nephrectomy without radiotherapy. The source of this sequence is a man aged 35-49 years with renal cell carcinoma. CDR3 protein: CASSVGVNSPLHF. In DNA, the CDR3 is TGTGCCAGCAGCGTAGGGGTAAATTCACCCCTCCACTTT.